Described below is a single T cell receptor (beta chain) sequence and its context. Other DNA sequences in the sample encode the same CDR3. The data stem from a study of blood T cell repertoires in COVID-19. Background on the study: Donors in the United States, Italy and Spain gave samples during acute or convalescent COVID-19. T cells, B-cell-depleted T cells, or PBMCs supplied cDNA or gDNA.

Germline trimming cut 4 bases from V and 2 bases from J; bases unmatched to any gene: 2. CDR3 length equals 14 residues. Germline V CDR1 and CDR2: PRHDT, FYEKMQ (reference sequence). In the authors' workflow: Using reference gene primer amplification, nucleated cell counts were estimated. Some clones are missing from TCRdb's copy, which holds only in-frame ones; the method was immunoSEQ multiplex PCR. The V and J calls and clone size were taken over from that table, and D and trimming were inferred from the DNA. Among some 250,000 clones, about 84% were seen once, and the ten largest hold about 8%. The receptor comes from a woman over 75 with acute or convalescent COVID-19. Sequenced material: peripheral blood. The chain couples TRBV13 to TRBJ1-2; 9 bases match TRBD1. CDR3 in amino acids: CASSSGTGNYGYTF. The CDR3 bases are TGTGCCAGCAGCTCCGGGACAGGGAACTATGGCTACACCTTC.